This T cell receptor beta chain was retrieved from a study of blood T cell repertoires in COVID-19. The wider study: Sites across the United States, Italy and Spain contributed samples from acute and convalescent COVID-19.

To note about this clone: Other DNA sequences within the sample encode an identical CDR3.

This CDR3 has 12 residues. Trimming stripped 8 bases from V and 1 base from J, with 8 bases between. Germline CDR1 ENHRY, CDR2 SYGVKD. Methods used by the authors: Cell counts per sample came from amplifying reference gene primers. Measured with immunoSEQ multiplex PCR; TCRdb has only the in-frame clones, and not every one. That table furnishes V, J and clone size, whereas the DNA furnished D and trimming. The top ten clones hold 0.95% to 1% of a sample with some 410,000 clones, roughly 90% of them seen once. This receptor was identified in a woman aged 25 to 39 with acute COVID-19. Sequencing was done on a sample of PBMCs or T cells enriched from blood (not recorded which). The chain employs TRBV10-3 and TRBJ1-1; tentative D call: TRBD1 (5 bases). The CDR3 reads CAIRGQNTEAFF. The DNA of the CDR3 is TGTGCCATCCGAGGACAGAACACTGAAGCTTTCTTT.